This T cell receptor beta chain is drawn from a study of shared clonotypes between healthy human individuals. As for this clone: Its antigen is not identified.

The protocol was immunoSEQ multiplex PCR, while the TCRdb copy is restricted to in-frame clones and leaves out a portion. This table has 2 million to 2.5 million clones, approximately 94% appearing once. Study-level findings and limits: Memory subsets generally showed lower estimated richness than naive subsets.

The receptor comes from a man between 18 and 35 years old in good health. The sample taken for sequencing was naive CD4+ T cells sorted from blood. Subset defined: CD45RA+ positively selected.

The CDR3: CASSFLLPYEQYF. The CDR3 DNA is TGTGCCAGCAGCTTCCTCCTTCCGTACGAGCAGTACTTC. The chain combines TRBV7-2 with TRBJ2-7, with unresolved D. Trimming took off 3 bases at V and 4 bases at J, with 10 bases between the two ends. The germline CDR1 and CDR2 sequences are SGHTA and FQGNSA. The CDR3 contains 13 residues.